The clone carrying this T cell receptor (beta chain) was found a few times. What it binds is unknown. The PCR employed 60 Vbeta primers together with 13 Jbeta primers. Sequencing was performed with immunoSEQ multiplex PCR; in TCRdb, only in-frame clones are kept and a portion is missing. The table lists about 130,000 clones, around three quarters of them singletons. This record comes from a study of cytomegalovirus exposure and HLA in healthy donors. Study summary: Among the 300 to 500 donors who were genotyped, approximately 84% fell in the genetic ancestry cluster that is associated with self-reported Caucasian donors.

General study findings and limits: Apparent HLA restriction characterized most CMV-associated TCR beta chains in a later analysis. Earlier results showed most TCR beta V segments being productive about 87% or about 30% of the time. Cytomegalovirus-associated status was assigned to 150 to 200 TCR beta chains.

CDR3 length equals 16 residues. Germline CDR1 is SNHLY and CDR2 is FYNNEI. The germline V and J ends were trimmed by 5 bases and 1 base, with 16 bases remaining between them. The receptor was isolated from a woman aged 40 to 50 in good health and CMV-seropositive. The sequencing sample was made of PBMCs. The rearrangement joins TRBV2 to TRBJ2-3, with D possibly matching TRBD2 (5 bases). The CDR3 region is CASSPLDNSGTDTQYF. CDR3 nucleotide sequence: TGTGCCAGCAGTCCACTTGACAATAGCGGCACAGATACGCAGTATTTT.